This T cell receptor beta chain was identified in a study of CD8 T cells in ankylosing spondylitis. Overall study results and limits: What appeared characteristic of ankylosing spondylitis blood was a TCR beta motif of eight highly homologous variants.

CDR3 length: 14 amino acids. CDR1 and CDR2 (germline): MNHEY, SMNVEV (reference sequence). Trimming left V 6 bases short and J 3 bases short, with 15 bases between. Turning to this clonotype: Its antigen is not known.

TCRdb re-derived calls from the 5' RACE reads in MiXCR, one entry per CDR3 protein. The repertoire has a few hundred thousand distinct CDR3 sequences, around 24% of them found once; the top ten carry about a sixth. The V call is TRBV27, the J call TRBJ2-7, with D maybe TRBD2 (6 bases). The TCR sequence derives from a male donor with ankylosing spondylitis. Source material: blood, either unsorted or a sorted T cell fraction (not recorded which). The CDR3 here is CASRGREWGYEQYF. The CDR3 DNA reads TGTGCCAGCAGGGGTCGGGAGTGGGGCTACGAGCAGTACTTC.